Each of the 9 T cell receptor beta chains below was sequenced from the same sample in a study of technical replicates of blood from a few donors. Only in-frame clones appear in the TCRdb table, and some are missing; sequencing was by immunoSEQ multiplex PCR. Among about 61,000 clones listed, around 97% were seen once. Source material: T cells isolated from PBMCs. Receptors were obtained from a human donor in good health.

The V gene is TRBV7-9, the J gene TRBJ1-1; D possibly corresponds to TRBD1 (6 bases). The CDR3 length is 13 residues. Germline V gene data show CDR1 as SEHNR and CDR2 as FQNEAQ (reference sequence). Between the trimmed V and J ends, which lost 1 base and 4 bases, there was a span of 7 bases. The CDR3, as DNA: TGTGCCAGCAGCTTAGGGGGGCCCACTGAAGCTTTCTTT. This sequence encodes CASSLGGPTEAFF.

The chain is built from TRBV5-8 and TRBJ2-7, with 13 bases matching TRBD2. This CDR3 region has 19 residues. Germline loops: CDR1 SGHTS, CDR2 YDEGEE. V dropped 0 bases and J dropped 0; count of bases not matched to a gene: 9. In DNA, the CDR3 is TGTGCCAGCAGCTTGGTTGTGACTAGCGGGAGGTTGAGCTCCTACGAGCAGTACTTC. Translating it yields CASSLVVTSGRLSSYEQYF. The variable domain in full, completed from reference TRBV5-8 and TRBJ2-7, reads EAGVTQSPTHLIKTRGQQATLRCSPISGHTSVYWYQQALGLGLQFLLWYDEGEERNRGNFPPRFSGRQFPNYSSELNVNALELEDSALYLCASSLVVTSGRLSSYEQYFGPGTRLTVT.

This chain connects TRBV27 to TRBJ1-6; weak D call: TRBD1 (6 bases). The V gene's germline CDR1 is MNHEY and CDR2 SMNVEV (reference sequence). This CDR3 has 13 amino acids. V lost 8 bases to trimming and J lost 10 bases, with 15 bases between them. The CDR3 reads CASGSGAWSPLHF. CDR3 DNA: TGTGCCAGCGGGTCAGGGGCTTGGTCACCCCTCCACTTT.

The chain has TRBV6-5 and TRBJ2-6, with 7 bases aligning to TRBD1. The CDR3 is made up of 15 amino acids. Trimming cost V 5 bases and J 2 bases; bases outside gene matches: 3. Germline values: CDR1 MNHEY, CDR2 SVGAGI. The CDR3 DNA sequence: TGTGCCAGCAGTACCACAGGGGCTGGGGCCAACGTCCTGACTTTC. Its translation: CASSTTGAGANVLTF.

This clone was seen only once. The chain uses TRBV30 and TRBJ2-1, with TRBD2 matching 12 bases. J lost 6 bases, V lost 5 bases, and 2 bases had no gene match. The CDR3 is 13 residues long. Germline CDR1 and CDR2: GTSNPN and SVGIG (reference sequence). The CDR3 bases are TGTGCCTGGCAACTAGCGGGGGGCAATGAGCAGTTCTTC. This translates into CAWQLAGGNEQFF.

This chain uses TRBV6-5 with TRBJ1-2; no definite D call. Per germline, CDR1 MNHEY and CDR2 SVGAGI. This CDR3 is built from 15 residues. V lost 0 bases to trimming and J lost 8 bases, with 16 bases between them. CDR3 sequence reads: CASSYSKIQRYGYTF. CDR3 DNA: TGTGCCAGCAGTTACTCGAAGATTCAGCGCTACGGCTACACCTTC.

The rearrangement uses TRBV6-1 and TRBJ1-2; 7 bases align to TRBD1. CDR3 size: 18 residues. Trimming cost V 4 bases and J 4 bases; bases outside gene matches: 18. Germline CDR1 and CDR2: MNHNS and SASEGT. CDR3 residues: CASSGAGTEDWIVYGYTF. The CDR3 coding sequence is TGTGCCAGCAGTGGGGCCGGGACAGAGGATTGGATTGTCTATGGCTACACCTTC.

The chain uses TRBV6-1 and TRBJ1-5; D might be TRBD1 (5 bases). This CDR3 has 15 residues. Between the trimmed V and J ends, which lost 5 bases and 1 base, there was a span of 12 bases. From germline, CDR1 is MNHNS and CDR2 SASEGT. DNA for the CDR3: TGTGCCAGCAGTAAATTAAGGGGCAGCAATCAGCCCCAGCATTTT. The encoded protein is CASSKLRGSNQPQHF.

The chain recombines TRBV9 with TRBJ2-2, with 9 bases that match TRBD2. CDR1 and CDR2 (germline): SGDLS, YYNGEE. CDR3 length: 15 residues. Germline trimming cut 1 base from V and 6 bases from J; bases unmatched to any gene: 4. In DNA form, the CDR3 reads TGTGCCAGCAGCGTAACTAGCGGGTGGTCCGGGGAGCTGTTTTTT. Protein sequence: CASSVTSGWSGELFF.